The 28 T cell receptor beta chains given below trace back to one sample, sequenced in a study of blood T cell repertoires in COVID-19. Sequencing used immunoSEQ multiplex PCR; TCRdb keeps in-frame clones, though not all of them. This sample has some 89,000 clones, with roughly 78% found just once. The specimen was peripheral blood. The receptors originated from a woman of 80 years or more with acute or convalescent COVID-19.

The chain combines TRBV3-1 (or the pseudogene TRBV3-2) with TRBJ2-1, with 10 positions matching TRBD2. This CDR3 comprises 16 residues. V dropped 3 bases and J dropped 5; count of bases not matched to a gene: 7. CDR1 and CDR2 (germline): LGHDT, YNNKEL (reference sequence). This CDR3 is CASSHGLAEINNEQFF. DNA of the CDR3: TGTGCCAGCAGCCACGGACTAGCGGAAATTAACAATGAGCAGTTCTTC.

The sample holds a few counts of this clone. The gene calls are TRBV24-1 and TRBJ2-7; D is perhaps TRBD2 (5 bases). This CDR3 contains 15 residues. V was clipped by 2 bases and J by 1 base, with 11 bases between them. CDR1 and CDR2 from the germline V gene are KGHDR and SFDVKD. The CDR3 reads CATSDSGGRSYEQYF. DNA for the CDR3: TGTGCCACCAGTGATTCCGGCGGGCGGTCCTACGAGCAGTACTTC.

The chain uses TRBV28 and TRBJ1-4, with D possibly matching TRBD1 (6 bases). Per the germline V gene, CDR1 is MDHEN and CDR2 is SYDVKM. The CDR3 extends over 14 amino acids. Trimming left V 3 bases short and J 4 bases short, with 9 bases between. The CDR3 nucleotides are TGTGCCAGCAGTTTTTCAGGGGATAATGAAAAACTGTTTTTT. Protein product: CASSFSGDNEKLFF.

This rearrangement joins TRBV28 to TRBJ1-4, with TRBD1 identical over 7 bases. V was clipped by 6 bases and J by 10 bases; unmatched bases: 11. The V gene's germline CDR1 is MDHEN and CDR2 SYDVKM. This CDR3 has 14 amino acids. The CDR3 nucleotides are TGTGCCAGCAGGCCCGACAGGGTGAGCGGAAAACTGTTTTTT. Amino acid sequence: CASRPDRVSGKLFF.

CDR3 DNA sequence: TGTGCCAGCAGCTCTAGCGGGGACCAAGAGACCCAGTACTTC. Translation: CASSSSGDQETQYF. This sequence joins TRBV27 and TRBJ2-5; 9 positions match TRBD2. Germline V lookup: CDR1 MNHEY, CDR2 SMNVEV (reference sequence). Trimming removed 6 bases from V and 0 bases from J; junction bases left unmatched: 2. The CDR3 sequence is 14 residues long.

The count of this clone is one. For the CDR3, the DNA is TGCGCCAGCAGCCCTAGACAGGGGACGTCCTACGAGCAGTACTTC. Translated: CASSPRQGTSYEQYF. This chain uses TRBV5-1 with TRBJ2-7, with 8 bases matching TRBD1. Per germline, CDR1 SGHRS and CDR2 YFSETQ. The CDR3 is made up of 15 amino acids. V gave up 4 bases and J gave up 1 base; unmatched junction bases: 7.

For the CDR3, the DNA is TGTGCCAGCAGTGAAGAGGTCCGGGGGTATGGCTACACCTTC. Its translation is CASSEEVRGYGYTF. The rearrangement joins TRBV2 to TRBJ1-2; possibly TRBD1 for D (5 bases). There are 14 residues in the CDR3. Germline V gives CDR1 SNHLY, CDR2 FYNNEI. The V end lost 1 base, the J end lost 5 bases, and 11 bases lay between the germline ends.

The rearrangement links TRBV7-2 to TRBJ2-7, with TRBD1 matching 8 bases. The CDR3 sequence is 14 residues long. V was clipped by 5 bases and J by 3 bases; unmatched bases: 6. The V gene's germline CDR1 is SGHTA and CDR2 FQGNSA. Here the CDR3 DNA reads TGTGCCAGCAGCCCAGGGACAGGAGACTACGAGCAGTACTTC. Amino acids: CASSPGTGDYEQYF.

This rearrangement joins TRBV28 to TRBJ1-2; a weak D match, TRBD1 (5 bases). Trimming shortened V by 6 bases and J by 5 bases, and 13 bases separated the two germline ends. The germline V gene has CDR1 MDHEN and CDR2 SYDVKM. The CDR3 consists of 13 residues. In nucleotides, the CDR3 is TGTGCCAGCAGGGTAGGGGCGACATATGGCTACACCTTC. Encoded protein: CASRVGATYGYTF.

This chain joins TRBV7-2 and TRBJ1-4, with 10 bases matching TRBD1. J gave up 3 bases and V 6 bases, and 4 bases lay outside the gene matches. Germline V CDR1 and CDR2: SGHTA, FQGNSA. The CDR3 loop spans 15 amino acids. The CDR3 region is CASRRQGASNEKLFF. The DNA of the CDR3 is TGTGCCAGCAGGCGACAGGGGGCGTCTAATGAAAAACTGTTTTTT.

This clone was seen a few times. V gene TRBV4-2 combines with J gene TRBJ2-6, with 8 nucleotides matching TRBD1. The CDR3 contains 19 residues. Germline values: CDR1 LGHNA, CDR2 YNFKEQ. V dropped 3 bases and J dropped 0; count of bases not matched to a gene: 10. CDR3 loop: CASSHNLRDRLSGANVLTF. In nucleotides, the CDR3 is TGTGCCAGCAGCCACAACCTCCGGGACAGGCTCTCTGGGGCCAACGTCCTGACTTTC.

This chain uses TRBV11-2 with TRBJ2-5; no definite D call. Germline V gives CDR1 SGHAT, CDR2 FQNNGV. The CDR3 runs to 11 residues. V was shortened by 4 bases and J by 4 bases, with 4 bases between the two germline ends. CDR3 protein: CASSSGETQYF. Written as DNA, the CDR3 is TGTGCCAGCAGCTCGGGAGAGACCCAGTACTTC.

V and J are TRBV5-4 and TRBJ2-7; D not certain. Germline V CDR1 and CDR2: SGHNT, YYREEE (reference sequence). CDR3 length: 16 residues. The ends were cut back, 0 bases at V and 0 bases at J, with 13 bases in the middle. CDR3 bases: TGTGCCAGCAGCTTGGGTAGGTCAGGATCCTCCTACGAGCAGTACTTC. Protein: CASSLGRSGSSYEQYF.

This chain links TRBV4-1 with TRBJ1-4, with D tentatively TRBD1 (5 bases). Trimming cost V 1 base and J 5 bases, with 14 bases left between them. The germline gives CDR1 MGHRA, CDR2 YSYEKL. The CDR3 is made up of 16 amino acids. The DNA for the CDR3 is TGCGCCAGCAGCCAAGGAAGTAGGGGCTTCAATGAAAAACTGTTTTTT. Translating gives CASSQGSRGFNEKLFF.

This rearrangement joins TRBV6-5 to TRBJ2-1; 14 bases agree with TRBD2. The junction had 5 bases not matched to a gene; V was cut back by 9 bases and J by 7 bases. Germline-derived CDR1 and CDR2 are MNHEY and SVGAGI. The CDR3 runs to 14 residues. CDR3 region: CASWTSGRPNEQFF. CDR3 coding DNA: TGTGCCAGTTGGACTAGCGGGAGGCCTAATGAGCAGTTCTTC.

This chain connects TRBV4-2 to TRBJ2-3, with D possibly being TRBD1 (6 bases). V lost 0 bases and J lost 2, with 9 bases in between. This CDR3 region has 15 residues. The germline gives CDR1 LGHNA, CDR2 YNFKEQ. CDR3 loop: CASSQDGTITDTQYF. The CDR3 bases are TGTGCCAGCAGCCAAGATGGGACAATCACAGATACGCAGTATTTT.

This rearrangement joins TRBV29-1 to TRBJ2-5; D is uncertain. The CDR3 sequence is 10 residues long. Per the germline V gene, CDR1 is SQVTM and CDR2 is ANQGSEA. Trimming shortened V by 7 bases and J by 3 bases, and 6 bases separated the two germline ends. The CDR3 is CSATKETQYF. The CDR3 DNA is TGCAGCGCCACTAAAGAGACCCAGTACTTC.

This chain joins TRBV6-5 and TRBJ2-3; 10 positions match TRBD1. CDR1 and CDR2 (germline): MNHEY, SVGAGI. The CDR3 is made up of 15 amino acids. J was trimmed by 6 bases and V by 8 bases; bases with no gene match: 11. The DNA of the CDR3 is TGTGCCAGCGAAGAGGGACAGGGGTCTCTCGATACGCAGTATTTT. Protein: CASEEGQGSLDTQYF.

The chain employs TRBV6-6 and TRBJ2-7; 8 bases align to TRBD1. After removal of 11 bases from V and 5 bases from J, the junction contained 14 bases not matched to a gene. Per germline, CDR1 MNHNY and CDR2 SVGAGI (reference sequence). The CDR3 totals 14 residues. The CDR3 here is CAQIKDRAPHEQYF. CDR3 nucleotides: TGTGCCCAAATAAAGGACAGGGCCCCCCACGAGCAGTACTTC.

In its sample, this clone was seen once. The DNA for the CDR3 is TGTGCCAGTAGTCTTTTAGGGGGTCGAACTGAAGCTTTCTTT. Its protein product is CASSLLGGRTEAFF. The chain recombines TRBV19 with TRBJ1-1; TRBD1 might be the D (6 bases). The CDR3 is made up of 14 amino acids. V lost 5 bases and J lost 5, with 15 bases in between. Germline CDR1 is LNHDA and CDR2 is SQIVND (reference sequence).

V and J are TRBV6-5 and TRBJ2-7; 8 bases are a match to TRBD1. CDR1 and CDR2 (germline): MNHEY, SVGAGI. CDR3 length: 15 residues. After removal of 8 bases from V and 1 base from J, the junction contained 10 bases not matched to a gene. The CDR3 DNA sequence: TGTGCCAGCCACCCCAGACAGGGGCCATCCTACGAGCAGTACTTC. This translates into CASHPRQGPSYEQYF.

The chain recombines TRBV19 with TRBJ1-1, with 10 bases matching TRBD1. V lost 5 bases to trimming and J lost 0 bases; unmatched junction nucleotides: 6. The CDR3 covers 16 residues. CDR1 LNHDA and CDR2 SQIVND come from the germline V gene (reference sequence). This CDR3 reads CASSPGQGTLNTEAFF. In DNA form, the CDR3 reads TGTGCCAGTAGTCCGGGACAGGGGACACTGAACACTGAAGCTTTCTTT.

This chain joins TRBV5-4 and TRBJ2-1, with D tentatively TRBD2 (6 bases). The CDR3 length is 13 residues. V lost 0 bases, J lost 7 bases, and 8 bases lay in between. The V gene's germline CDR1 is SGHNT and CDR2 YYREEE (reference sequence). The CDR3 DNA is TGTGCCAGCAGCTTGGTAGCGGAGAATGAGCAGTTCTTC. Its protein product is CASSLVAENEQFF. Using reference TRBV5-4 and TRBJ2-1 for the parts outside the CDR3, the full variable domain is ETGVTQSPTHLIKTRGQQVTLRCSSQSGHNTVSWYQQALGQGPQFIFQYYREEENGRGNFPPRFSGLQFPNYSSELNVNALELDDSALYLCASSLVAENEQFFGPGTRLTVL.

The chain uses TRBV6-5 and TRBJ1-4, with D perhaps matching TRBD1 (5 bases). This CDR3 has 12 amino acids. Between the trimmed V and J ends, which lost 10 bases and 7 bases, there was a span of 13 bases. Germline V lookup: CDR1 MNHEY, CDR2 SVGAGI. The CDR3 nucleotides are TGTGCCACCCGGGGGGTTGGTGAAAAACTGTTTTTT. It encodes CATRGVGEKLFF.

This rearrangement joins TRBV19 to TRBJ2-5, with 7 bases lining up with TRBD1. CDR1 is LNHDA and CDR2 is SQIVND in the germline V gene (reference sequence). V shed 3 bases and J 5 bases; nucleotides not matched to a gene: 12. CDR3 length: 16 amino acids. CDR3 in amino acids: CASSITTGSSSETQYF. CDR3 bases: TGTGCCAGTAGTATTACGACAGGGAGCTCGTCGGAGACCCAGTACTTC.

CDR3 protein: CARPEFEQYF. The CDR3 DNA sequence: TGTGCCAGACCGGAGTTCGAGCAGTACTTC. This rearrangement joins TRBV2 to TRBJ2-7; D gene unclear. The V gene lost 9 bases and the J gene lost 6 bases, with 9 bases spanning the gap. CDR1 is SNHLY and CDR2 is FYNNEI in the germline V gene. This CDR3 has 10 residues.

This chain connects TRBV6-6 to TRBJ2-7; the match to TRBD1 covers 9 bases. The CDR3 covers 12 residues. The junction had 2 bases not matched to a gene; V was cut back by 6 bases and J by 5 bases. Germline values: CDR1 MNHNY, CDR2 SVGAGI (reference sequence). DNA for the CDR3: TGTGCCAGCAGCTGGGACAGGGACGAGCAGTACTTC. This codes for CASSWDRDEQYF.

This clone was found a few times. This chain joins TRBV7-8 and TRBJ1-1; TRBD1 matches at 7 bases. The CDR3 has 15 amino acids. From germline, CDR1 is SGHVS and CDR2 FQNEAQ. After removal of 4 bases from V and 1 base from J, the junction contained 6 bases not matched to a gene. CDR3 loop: CASSSDRARNTEAFF. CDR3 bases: TGTGCCAGCAGCTCCGACAGGGCCCGGAACACTGAAGCTTTCTTT.